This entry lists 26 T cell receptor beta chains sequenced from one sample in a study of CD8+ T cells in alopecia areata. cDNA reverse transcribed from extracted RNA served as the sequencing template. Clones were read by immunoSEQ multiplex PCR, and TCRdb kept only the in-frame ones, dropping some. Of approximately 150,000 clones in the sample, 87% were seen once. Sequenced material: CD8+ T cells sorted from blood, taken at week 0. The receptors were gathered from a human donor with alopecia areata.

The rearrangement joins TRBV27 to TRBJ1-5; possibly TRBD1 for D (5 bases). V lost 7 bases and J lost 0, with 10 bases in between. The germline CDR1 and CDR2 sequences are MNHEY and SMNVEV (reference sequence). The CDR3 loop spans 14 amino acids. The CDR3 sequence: CASKSGHSNQPQHF. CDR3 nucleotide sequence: TGTGCCAGCAAGTCAGGGCATAGCAATCAGCCCCAGCATTTT.

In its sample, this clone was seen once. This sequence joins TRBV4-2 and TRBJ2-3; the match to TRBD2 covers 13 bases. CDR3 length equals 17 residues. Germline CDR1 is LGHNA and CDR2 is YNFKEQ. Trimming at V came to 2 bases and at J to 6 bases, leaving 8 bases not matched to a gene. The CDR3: CASSQSLAGGPRDTQYF. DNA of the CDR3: TGTGCCAGCAGCCAATCACTAGCGGGGGGGCCTCGGGATACGCAGTATTTT.

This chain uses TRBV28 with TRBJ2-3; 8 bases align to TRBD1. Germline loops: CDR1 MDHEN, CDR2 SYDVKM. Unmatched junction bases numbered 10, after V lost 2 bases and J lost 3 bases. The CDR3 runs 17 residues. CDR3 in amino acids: CASSLPMDRAMTDTQYF. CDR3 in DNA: TGTGCCAGCAGTTTACCCATGGACAGGGCGATGACAGATACGCAGTATTTT.

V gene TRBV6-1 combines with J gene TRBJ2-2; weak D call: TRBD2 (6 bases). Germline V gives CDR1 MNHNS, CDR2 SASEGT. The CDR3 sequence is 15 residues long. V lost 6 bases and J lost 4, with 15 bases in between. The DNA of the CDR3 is TGTGCCAGCAGCCTACAAGACGGGGGCACCGGGGAGCTGTTTTTT. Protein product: CASSLQDGGTGELFF.

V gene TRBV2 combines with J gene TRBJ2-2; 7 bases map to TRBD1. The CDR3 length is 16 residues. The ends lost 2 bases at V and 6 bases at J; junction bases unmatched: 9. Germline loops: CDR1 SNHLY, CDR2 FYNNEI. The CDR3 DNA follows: TGTGCCAGCAGTGAATATAGGGGGCTTCTGTCCGGGGAGCTGTTTTTT. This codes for CASSEYRGLLSGELFF.

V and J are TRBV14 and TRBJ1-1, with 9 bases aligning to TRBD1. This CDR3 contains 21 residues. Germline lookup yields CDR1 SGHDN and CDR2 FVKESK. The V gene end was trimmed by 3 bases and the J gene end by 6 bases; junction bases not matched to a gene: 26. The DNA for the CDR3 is TGTGCCAGCAGCCATTCCGGGACAGGGAGTATAATTAAGCAAGTGGTGGCTGAAGCTTTCTTT. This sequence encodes CASSHSGTGSIIKQVVAEAFF.

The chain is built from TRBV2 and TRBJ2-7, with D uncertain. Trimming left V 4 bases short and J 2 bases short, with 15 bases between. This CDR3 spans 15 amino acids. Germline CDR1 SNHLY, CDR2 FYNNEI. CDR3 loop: CASSATLQPTYEQYF. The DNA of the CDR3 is TGTGCCAGCAGTGCGACCCTCCAGCCAACCTACGAGCAGTACTTC.

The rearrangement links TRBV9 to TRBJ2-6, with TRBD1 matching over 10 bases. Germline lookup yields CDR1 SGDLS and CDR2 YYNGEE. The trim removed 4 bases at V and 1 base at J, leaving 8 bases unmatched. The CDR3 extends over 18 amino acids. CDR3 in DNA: TGTGCCAGCAGCTCCAGGACAGGGGGTTCTTCTGGGGCCAACGTCCTGACTTTC. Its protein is CASSSRTGGSSGANVLTF.

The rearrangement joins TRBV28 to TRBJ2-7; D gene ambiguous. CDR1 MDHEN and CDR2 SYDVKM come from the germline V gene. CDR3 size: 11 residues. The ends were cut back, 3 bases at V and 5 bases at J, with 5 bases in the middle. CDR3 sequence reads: CASSFIHEQYF. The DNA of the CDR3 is TGTGCCAGCAGTTTTATCCACGAGCAGTACTTC.

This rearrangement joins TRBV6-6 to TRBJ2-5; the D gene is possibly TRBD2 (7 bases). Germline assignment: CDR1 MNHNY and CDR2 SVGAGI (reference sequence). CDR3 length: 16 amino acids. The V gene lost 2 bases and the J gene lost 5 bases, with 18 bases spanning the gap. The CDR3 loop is CASSYRGGDLRETQYF. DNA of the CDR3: TGTGCCAGCAGTTACAGGGGGGGCGATCTACGGGAGACCCAGTACTTC.

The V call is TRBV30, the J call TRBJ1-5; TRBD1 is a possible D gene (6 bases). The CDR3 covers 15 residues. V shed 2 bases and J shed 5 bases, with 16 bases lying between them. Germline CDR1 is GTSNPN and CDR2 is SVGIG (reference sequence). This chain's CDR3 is CAWSRGWGLDQPQHF. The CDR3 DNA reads TGTGCCTGGAGTAGGGGGTGGGGGTTAGATCAGCCCCAGCATTTT.

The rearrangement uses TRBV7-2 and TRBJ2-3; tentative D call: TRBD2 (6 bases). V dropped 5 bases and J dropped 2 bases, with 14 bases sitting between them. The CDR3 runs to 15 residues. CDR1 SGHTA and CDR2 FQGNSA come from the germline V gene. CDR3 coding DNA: TGTGCCAGCAGCCTCGGAGCGGGTCACACAGATACGCAGTATTTT. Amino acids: CASSLGAGHTDTQYF.

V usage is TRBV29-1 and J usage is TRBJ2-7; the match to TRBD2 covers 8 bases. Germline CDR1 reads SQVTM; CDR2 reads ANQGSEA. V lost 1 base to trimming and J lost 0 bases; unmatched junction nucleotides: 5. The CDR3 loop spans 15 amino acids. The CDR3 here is CSVEGTGTSSYEQYF. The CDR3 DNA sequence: TGCAGCGTTGAAGGCACCGGGACTAGCTCCTACGAGCAGTACTTC.

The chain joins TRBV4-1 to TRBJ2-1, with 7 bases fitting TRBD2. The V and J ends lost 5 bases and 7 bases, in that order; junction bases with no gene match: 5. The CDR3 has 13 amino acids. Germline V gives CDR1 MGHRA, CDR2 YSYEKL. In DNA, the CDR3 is TGCGCCAGCAGCGGGAGGGCCACTAATGAGCAGTTCTTC. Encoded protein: CASSGRATNEQFF.

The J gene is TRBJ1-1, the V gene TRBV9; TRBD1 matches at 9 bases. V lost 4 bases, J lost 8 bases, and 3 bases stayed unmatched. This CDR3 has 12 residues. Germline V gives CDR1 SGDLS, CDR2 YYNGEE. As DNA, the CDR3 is TGTGCCAGCAGCACCGGACAGGGGGAAGCTTTCTTT. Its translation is CASSTGQGEAFF.

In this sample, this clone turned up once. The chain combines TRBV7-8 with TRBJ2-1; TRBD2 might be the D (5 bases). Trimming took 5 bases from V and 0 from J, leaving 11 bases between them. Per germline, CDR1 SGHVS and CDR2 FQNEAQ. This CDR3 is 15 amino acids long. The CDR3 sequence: CASSHSALSYNEQFF. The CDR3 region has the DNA TGTGCCAGCAGCCATAGCGCGCTCTCCTACAATGAGCAGTTCTTC. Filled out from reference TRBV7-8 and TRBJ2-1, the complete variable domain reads GAGVSQSPRYKVAKRGQDVALRCDPISGHVSLFWYQQALGQGPEFLTYFQNEAQLDKSGLPSDRFFAERPEGSVSTLKIQRTQQEDSAVYLCASSHSALSYNEQFFGPGTRLTVL.

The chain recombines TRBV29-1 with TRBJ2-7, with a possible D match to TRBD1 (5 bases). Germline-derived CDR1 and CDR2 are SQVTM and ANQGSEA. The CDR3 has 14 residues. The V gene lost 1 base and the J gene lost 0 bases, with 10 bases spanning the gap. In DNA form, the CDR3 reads TGCAGCGTTGAAGCGGCCGACAGCTCCTACGAGCAGTACTTC. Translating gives CSVEAADSSYEQYF.

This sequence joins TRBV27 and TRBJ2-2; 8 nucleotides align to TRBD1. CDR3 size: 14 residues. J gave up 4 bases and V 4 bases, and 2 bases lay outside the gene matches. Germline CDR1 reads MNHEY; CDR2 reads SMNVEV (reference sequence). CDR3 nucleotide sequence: TGTGCCAGCAGTTGGACAGGGTTCACCGGGGAGCTGTTTTTT. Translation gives CASSWTGFTGELFF.

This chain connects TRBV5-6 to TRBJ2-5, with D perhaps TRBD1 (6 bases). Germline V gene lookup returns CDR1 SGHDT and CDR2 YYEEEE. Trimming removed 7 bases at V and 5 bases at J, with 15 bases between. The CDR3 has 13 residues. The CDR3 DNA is TGTGCCAGCGACGGCAGGGGACGGGAGACCCAGTACTTC. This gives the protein CASDGRGRETQYF.

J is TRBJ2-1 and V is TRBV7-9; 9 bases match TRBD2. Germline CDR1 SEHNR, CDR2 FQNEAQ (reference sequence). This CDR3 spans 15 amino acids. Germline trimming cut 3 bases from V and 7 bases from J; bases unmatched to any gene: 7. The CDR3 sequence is CASSFASGRLNEQFF. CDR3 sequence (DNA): TGTGCCAGCAGCTTTGCCAGCGGGAGGTTAAATGAGCAGTTCTTC.

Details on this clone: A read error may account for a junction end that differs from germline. The CDR3 region is CASSGGGFRYSHEQYF. The CDR3 DNA reads TGCGCCAGCAGCGGCGGGGGGTTTCGCTACTCCCACGAGCAGTACTTC. The V gene is TRBV5-1, the J gene TRBJ2-7, with TRBD2 matching over 8 bases. CDR3 size: 16 residues. CDR1 and CDR2 from the germline V gene are SGHRS and YFSETQ.

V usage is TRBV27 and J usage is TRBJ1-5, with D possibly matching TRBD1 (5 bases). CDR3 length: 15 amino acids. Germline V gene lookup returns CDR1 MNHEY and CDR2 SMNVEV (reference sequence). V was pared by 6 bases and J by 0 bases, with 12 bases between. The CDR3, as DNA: TGTGCCAGCAGGTGGGGGGGAGATAGCAATCAGCCCCAGCATTTT. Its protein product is CASRWGGDSNQPQHF.

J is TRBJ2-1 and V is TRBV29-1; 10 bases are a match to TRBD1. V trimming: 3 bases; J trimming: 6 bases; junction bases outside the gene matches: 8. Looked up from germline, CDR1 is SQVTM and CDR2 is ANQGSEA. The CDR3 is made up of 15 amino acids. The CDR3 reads CSVESPGQGSNEQFF. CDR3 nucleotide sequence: TGCAGCGTTGAGAGTCCGGGACAGGGGTCCAATGAGCAGTTCTTC.

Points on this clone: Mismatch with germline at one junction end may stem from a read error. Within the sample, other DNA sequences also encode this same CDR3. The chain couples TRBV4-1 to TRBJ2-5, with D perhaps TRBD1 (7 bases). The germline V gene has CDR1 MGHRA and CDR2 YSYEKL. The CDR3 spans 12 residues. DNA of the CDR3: TGTGCCAGCAGCCAGGGGGGAGAGACCCAGTACTTC. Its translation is CASSQGGETQYF.

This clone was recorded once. The CDR3 here is CASSVAGFSGRAEDEQFF. As DNA, the CDR3 is TGTGCCAGCAGCGTAGCAGGTTTCAGCGGGAGGGCCGAAGATGAGCAGTTCTTC. V and J are TRBV9 and TRBJ2-1, with TRBD2 matching 10 bases. This CDR3 region has 18 residues. The V and J ends lost 0 bases and 8 bases, in that order; junction bases with no gene match: 14. Germline V gene lookup returns CDR1 SGDLS and CDR2 YYNGEE. The variable domain in full, with the rest retrieved from reference TRBV9 and TRBJ2-1, is DSGVTQTPKHLITATGQRVTLRCSPRSGDLSVYWYQQSLDQGLQFLIQYYNGEERAKGNILERFSAQQFPDLHSELNLSSLELGDSALYFCASSVAGFSGRAEDEQFFGPGTRLTVL.

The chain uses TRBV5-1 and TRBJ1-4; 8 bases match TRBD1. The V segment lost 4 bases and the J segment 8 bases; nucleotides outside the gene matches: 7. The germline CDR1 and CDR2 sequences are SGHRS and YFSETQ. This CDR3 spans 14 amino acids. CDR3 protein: CASSPGQGGEKLFF. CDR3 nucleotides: TGCGCCAGCAGCCCCGGACAGGGAGGGGAAAAACTGTTTTTT.